The 26 T cell receptor beta chains in this list originate from one sample, sequenced in a study of identical twins. TCRdb re-called the 5' RACE reads through MiXCR, storing one row per CDR3 protein. The profile shows about 530,000 distinct CDR3 sequences, approximately 20% of them singletons. This sample was shared with a second study, whose subject was yellow fever vaccine responses in identical twins.

Sequenced sample: CD4+ T cells sorted from blood. All receptors derive from a woman aged 18-29 years in good health.

This clonotype was seen only a few times. The chain links TRBV27 to TRBJ2-7; a weak D match, TRBD2 (5 bases). The germline CDR1 and CDR2 sequences are MNHEY and SMNVEV (reference sequence). There are 15 residues in the CDR3. Trimming shortened V by 2 bases and J by 4 bases, and 15 bases separated the two germline ends. CDR3 bases: TGTGCCAGCAGTTTAGGGTACGAGGGTGGTTACGAGCAGTACTTC. The encoded protein is CASSLGYEGGYEQYF.

This clonotype has a count of ten or more. V is TRBV12-3 or TRBV12-4 and J is TRBJ2-2; 8 positions agree with TRBD1. With V trimmed by 6 bases and J by 1 base, 4 bases remained unmatched. This CDR3 is built from 15 residues. The CDR3 DNA is TGTGCCAGCAGCCGCGGACAGGGGAACACCGGGGAGCTGTTTTTT. This sequence encodes CASSRGQGNTGELFF.

This clonotype came up a few times. This chain uses TRBV18 with TRBJ2-7, with TRBD1 identical over 8 bases. CDR1 is KGHSH and CDR2 is LQKENI in the germline V gene. The CDR3 is 14 amino acids. The V segment lost 5 bases and the J segment 4 bases; nucleotides outside the gene matches: 7. The CDR3 region is CASSTNRDRYEQYF. CDR3 sequence (DNA): TGTGCCAGCTCAACAAACCGGGACAGGTACGAGCAGTACTTC.

V usage is TRBV7-8 and J usage is TRBJ2-2; D is ambiguous. The CDR3 loop spans 18 amino acids. Trimming shortened V by 0 bases and J by 6 bases, and 20 bases separated the two germline ends. Germline assignment: CDR1 SGHVS and CDR2 FQNEAQ. The CDR3 protein is CASSLAESQTLISGELFF. CDR3 nucleotides: TGTGCCAGCAGCTTAGCGGAAAGCCAGACCCTAATCTCCGGGGAGCTGTTTTTT.

As DNA, the CDR3 is TGTGCCAGCAGTTACTCGACGCTGAACACTGAAGCTTTCTTT. Translating it yields CASSYSTLNTEAFF. This sequence joins TRBV6-5 and TRBJ1-1; D is ambiguous. V was clipped by 0 bases and J by 0 bases, with 5 bases between them. Germline V gene data show CDR1 as MNHEY and CDR2 as SVGAGI. This CDR3 comprises 14 residues.

The chain carries TRBV19 and TRBJ1-5; tentatively, D is TRBD1 (5 bases). This CDR3 contains 15 residues. The V end was cut by 5 bases, the J end by 0 bases, with 11 bases between. CDR1 is LNHDA and CDR2 is SQIVND in the germline V gene (reference sequence). The CDR3 loop reads CASSFQGPSNQPQHF. CDR3 DNA sequence: TGTGCCAGTAGTTTTCAGGGTCCTAGCAATCAGCCCCAGCATTTT. Together with reference TRBV19 and TRBJ1-5, the CDR3 gives the full variable domain: DGGITQSPKYLFRKEGQNVTLSCEQNLNHDAMYWYRQDPGQGLRLIYYSQIVNDFQKGDIAEGYSVSREKKESFPLTVTSAQKNPTAFYLCASSFQGPSNQPQHFGDGTRLSIL.

This clonotype was picked up a small number of times. The V and J genes are TRBV29-1 and TRBJ2-3; the D gene is possibly TRBD2 (6 bases). This CDR3 region has 14 residues. From germline, CDR1 is SQVTM and CDR2 ANQGSEA. V shed 4 bases and J shed 1 base, with 12 bases lying between them. CDR3 sequence reads: CSVGGGKGTDTQYF. In nucleotides, the CDR3 is TGCAGCGTTGGCGGCGGGAAGGGCACAGATACGCAGTATTTT.

In this sample, this clonotype turned up a few times. This chain uses TRBV11-3 with TRBJ2-7; D not certain. The ends were cut back, 6 bases at V and 3 bases at J, with 15 bases in the middle. Looked up from germline, CDR1 is SGHNT and CDR2 is YENEEA. This CDR3 has 14 amino acids. CDR3 in DNA: TGTGCCAGCAGTTCTCCCATGAGGATCTACGAGCAGTACTTC. It specifies CASSSPMRIYEQYF.

The chain links TRBV20-1 to TRBJ2-5, with TRBD1 matching over 8 bases. CDR3 length: 14 amino acids. Germline V gene lookup returns CDR1 DFQATT and CDR2 SNEGSKA (reference sequence). The junction had 7 bases not matched to a gene; V was cut back by 3 bases and J by 4 bases. This CDR3 reads CSASWTGFRETQYF. The CDR3 DNA reads as TGCAGTGCTAGTTGGACAGGGTTCCGAGAGACCCAGTACTTC.

This clonotype turned up a few times. This chain links TRBV7-9 with TRBJ2-7; D is tentatively TRBD1 or TRBD2 (5 bases each). V was shortened by 0 bases and J by 4 bases, with 10 bases between the two germline ends. Germline V gives CDR1 SEHNR, CDR2 FQNEAQ (reference sequence). There are 14 residues in the CDR3. The CDR3 here is CASSLAGREYEQYF. DNA for the CDR3: TGTGCCAGCAGCTTAGCGGGCAGGGAGTACGAGCAGTACTTC.

This clonotype was counted only a few times. The chain has TRBV10-3 and TRBJ2-3; possibly TRBD1 for D (6 bases). Between the trimmed V and J ends, which lost 0 bases and 4 bases, there was a span of 17 bases. The length of the CDR3 is 17 residues. The germline CDR1 and CDR2 sequences are ENHRY and SYGVKD. DNA of the CDR3: TGTGCCATCAGTGAGTCGATAGCAGGGGCTGGCCCAGATACGCAGTATTTT. As protein: CAISESIAGAGPDTQYF.

This chain uses TRBV6-6 with TRBJ2-3; the D gene could be TRBD1 or TRBD2 (5 bases each). Trimming left V 6 bases short and J 4 bases short, with 8 bases between. Germline lookup yields CDR1 MNHNY and CDR2 SVGAGI (reference sequence). This CDR3 comprises 12 residues. CDR3 in DNA: TGTGCCAGCAGGACGGGACCAGATACGCAGTATTTT. It encodes CASRTGPDTQYF.

The V gene is TRBV7-6, the J gene TRBJ2-5; no firm D call. Trimming cost V 1 base and J 5 bases, with 11 bases left between them. The germline CDR1 and CDR2 sequences are SGHVS and FNYEAQ. This CDR3 region has 14 residues. The DNA of the CDR3 is TGTGCCAGCAGCTTAGAACCTGGCCGGGAGACCCAGTACTTC. It codes for CASSLEPGRETQYF.

Only a few counts were recorded for this clonotype. The J gene is TRBJ1-2, the V gene TRBV12-3 or TRBV12-4; tentatively, D is TRBD1 (5 bases). V shed 8 bases and J shed 5 bases, with 12 bases lying between them. This CDR3 has 12 residues. The DNA of the CDR3 is TGTGCCAGCGGGGCCATGGGGTATGGCTACACCTTC. Translated, it gives CASGAMGYGYTF.

This clonotype was counted a few times. V gene TRBV27 combines with J gene TRBJ2-1; D might be TRBD2 (5 bases). Germline loops: CDR1 MNHEY, CDR2 SMNVEV (reference sequence). The V end was cut by 6 bases, the J end by 2 bases, with 14 bases between. This CDR3 is 15 amino acids long. The CDR3 loop is CASRKLATTYNEQFF. The DNA of the CDR3 is TGTGCCAGCAGAAAGCTAGCCACTACCTACAATGAGCAGTTCTTC.

This clonotype was counted a few times. The rearrangement uses TRBV20-1 and TRBJ2-7; 9 positions match TRBD1. The germline V gene has CDR1 DFQATT and CDR2 SNEGSKA (reference sequence). The CDR3 has 14 residues. Trimming took 6 bases from V and 6 from J; bases not matched to a gene: 12. CDR3 sequence (DNA): TGCAGTGCCATGGGGACAGGGTCAACGTTCGAGCAGTACGTC. Translated: CSAMGTGSTFEQYV.

This chain uses TRBV20-1 with TRBJ1-1, with a tentative D call TRBD1 (5 bases). V was cut by 3 bases and J by 7 bases, with 9 bases left in between. Germline V CDR1 and CDR2: DFQATT, SNEGSKA (reference sequence). CDR3 length: 11 residues. The CDR3: CSARDNFEAFF. As DNA, the CDR3 is TGCAGTGCTAGGGACAATTTTGAAGCTTTCTTT.

This clonotype was counted between two and nine times. This chain uses TRBV20-1 with TRBJ1-1; D not resolved. CDR1 and CDR2 (germline): DFQATT, SNEGSKA (reference sequence). Trimming cost V 3 bases and J 7 bases, with 9 bases left between them. The CDR3 is 11 amino acids. DNA of the CDR3: TGCAGTGCTAGTTCATACGGTGAAGCTTTCTTT. Translating gives CSASSYGEAFF.

This sequence joins TRBV10-2 and TRBJ2-2; TRBD2 matches at 8 bases. CDR3 length: 19 amino acids. J gave up 1 base and V 2 bases, and 12 bases lay outside the gene matches. Germline CDR1 is WSHSY and CDR2 is SAAADI. The CDR3 here is CASSEAFILAEKNTGELFF. As DNA, the CDR3 is TGCGCCAGCAGTGAGGCTTTTATACTAGCGGAGAAGAACACCGGGGAGCTGTTTTTT.

The V gene is TRBV29-1, the J gene TRBJ2-5; D is undetermined. This CDR3 contains 11 residues. Germline V gene lookup returns CDR1 SQVTM and CDR2 ANQGSEA. V lost 0 bases and J lost 4, with 3 bases in between. As DNA, the CDR3 is TGCAGCGTTGAAGAGAGAGAGACCCAGTACTTC. Protein product: CSVEERETQYF.

The CDR3 here is CASSLWGGLGTEAFF. The CDR3 DNA is TGTGCCAGCAGTTTATGGGGGGGGCTGGGGACTGAAGCTTTCTTT. The J gene is TRBJ1-1, the V gene TRBV28, with D perhaps matching TRBD1 (6 bases). The CDR3 runs 15 residues. Per the germline V gene, CDR1 is MDHEN and CDR2 is SYDVKM. With 0 bases removed from V and 5 bases from J, the gap between germline ends came to 13 bases.

Only a few counts were recorded for this clonotype. This sequence joins TRBV5-1 and TRBJ2-5; TRBD2 matches 8 bases. This CDR3 is built from 15 residues. Germline trimming cut 0 bases from V and 3 bases from J; bases unmatched to any gene: 4. CDR1 SGHRS and CDR2 YFSETQ come from the germline V gene. The CDR3 DNA reads TGCGCCAGCAGCTTGGCCGGGACTAGGGAAGAGACCCAGTACTTC. Its translation is CASSLAGTREETQYF.

The chain carries TRBV11-2 and TRBJ2-6, with D tentatively TRBD1 (6 bases). Germline lookup yields CDR1 SGHAT and CDR2 FQNNGV. The CDR3 loop spans 16 amino acids. Trimming cost V 2 bases and J 0 bases, with 8 bases left between them. CDR3 in amino acids: CASSLRTDSGANVLTF. In DNA, the CDR3 is TGTGCCAGCAGCTTAAGGACAGACTCTGGGGCCAACGTCCTGACTTTC. Full variable domain (outside the CDR3, taken from reference TRBV11-2 and TRBJ2-6): EAGVAQSPRYKIIEKRQSVAFWCNPISGHATLYWYQQILGQGPKLLIQFQNNGVVDDSQLPKDRFSAERLKGVDSTLKIQPAKLEDSAVYLCASSLRTDSGANVLTFGAGSRLTVL.

The chain couples TRBV29-1 to TRBJ2-1; no reliable D call. The germline gives CDR1 SQVTM, CDR2 ANQGSEA. This CDR3 has 12 residues. V lost 4 bases to trimming and J lost 6 bases, with 10 bases between them. The CDR3 protein is CSVGGSPNEQFF. The CDR3, as DNA: TGCAGCGTTGGGGGTAGCCCCAATGAGCAGTTCTTC.

The chain joins TRBV5-6 to TRBJ2-3; 14 bases agree with TRBD2. In germline, CDR1 is SGHDT, CDR2 YYEEEE. V was pared by 2 bases and J by 2 bases, with 4 bases of the junction left unmatched. The CDR3 totals 17 residues. Written as DNA, the CDR3 is TGTGCCAGCAGCTTAAGACTAGCGGGAGGGCACACAGATACGCAGTATTTT. Amino acid sequence: CASSLRLAGGHTDTQYF.

The chain has TRBV4-1 and TRBJ2-3; D unclear. The V end was cut by 1 base, the J end by 2 bases, with 16 bases between. The CDR3 is made up of 17 amino acids. Germline V gene sequence: CDR1 MGHRA, CDR2 YSYEKL. CDR3 bases: TGCGCCAGCAGCCAAGTGAAGGCAACAGCGTTCACAGATACGCAGTATTTT. It yields the protein CASSQVKATAFTDTQYF.